Reported below is one T cell receptor (beta chain). A much larger clone differs from this one at a single base, so this may be a read error. Total RNA was extracted at no less than 6 micrograms per sample. This entry is derived from a study of blood T cells in healthy people across ages. Germline CDR1 and CDR2: SGHDT and YYEEEE. Trimming took off 4 bases at V and 4 bases at J, with 14 bases between the two ends. The CDR3 runs 14 residues. It was with a sample-barcoded 5' primer and a J-beta primer mix that a second PCR of roughly 7 to 12 cycles was run. One entry per CDR3 protein results from TCRdb running MiXCR on the 5' RACE reads. The profile shows more than 900,000 distinct CDR3 sequences, just under 30% of them singletons. The same data also contributed to another study, on T cells of mothers and their children.

The sequenced sample consisted of blood. V and J are TRBV5-6 and TRBJ1-2; D remains ambiguous. The receptor's source is a middle-aged woman in good health. The DNA for the CDR3 is TGTGCCAGCAGCCAATCTCGGGATCTCTATGGCTACACCTTC. Its protein is CASSQSRDLYGYTF.